This is a list of T cell receptor beta chains from one sample in a study of blood T cell repertoires in COVID-19. Here immunoSEQ multiplex PCR was the method, and the copy in TCRdb shows in-frame clones only, minus some. This table has 150,000 to 200,000 clones, roughly 81% appearing once. The material sequenced was peripheral blood. The origin of the receptors is an elderly woman with COVID-19, enrolled during active disease. CDR3s include the opening cysteine and the closing phenylalanine or tryptophan. Fields, in order: clone size, D gene, J gene, V gene, CDR3 DNA, CDR3 protein. The D gene is left open where the match is weak. Some rows have no size entry. The others give once, few or many, or a class for an expanded clone.

- - TRBJ2-3 TRBV5-4 TGTGCCAGCAGCCCCGAACAAGTCAATACGCAGTATTTT CASSPEQVNTQYF
- TRBD2 TRBJ2-1 TRBV2 TGTGCCAGCGGAGTCTCGGGACTAGCGGGAAACTCGCCAACCTCCTACAATGAGCAGTTCTTC CASGVSGLAGNSPTSYNEQFF
- - TRBJ2-7 TRBV27 TGTGCCAGCAGACCGTGGGTACGGAGCTCGGACGAGCAGTACTTC CASRPWVRSSDEQYF
once TRBD2 TRBJ2-7 TRBV19 TGTGCCAGTAGTGCCCTGCGGGAGGGCCGTCTCGAGCAGTACTTC CASSALREGRLEQYF
- - TRBJ1-2 TRBV5-5 TGTGCCAGCAGCCTGGGTCCAGGGAATGGCTACACCTTC CASSLGPGNGYTF
few - TRBJ2-7 TRBV7-8 TGTGCCAGCAGCATACTCGCCGGGGGTTTTACCTACGAGCAGTACTTC CASSILAGGFTYEQYF
- - TRBJ1-3 TRBV9 TGTGCCAGCAGCGTAGGGACAGCCACCACTGGAAACACCATATATTTT CASSVGTATTGNTIYF
- - TRBJ2-5 TRBV6-5 TGTGCCAGCAGCCCCCGGGGGAAGGGAGAGACCCAGTACTTC CASSPRGKGETQYF
few - TRBJ2-4 TRBV5-4 TGTGCCAGCAGCTCGAAAGGGGTTAGGAACATTCAGTACTTC CASSSKGVRNIQYF
once - TRBJ1-2 TRBV6-1 TGTGCCAGCAGTGAACCCACAGGACCTAACTATGGCTACACCTTC CASSEPTGPNYGYTF
- TRBD1 TRBJ2-7 TRBV5-4 TGTGCCAGCAGCTCGGGACAGGGCGGCGAGCAGTACTTC CASSSGQGGEQYF
- TRBD2 TRBJ2-5 TRBV5-4 TGTGCCAGCAGCTTGGGTAGCGGGGGTGGCGAGACCCAGTACTTC CASSLGSGGGETQYF
once TRBD1 TRBJ2-1 TRBV9 TGTGCCAGCAGCGAGGCCGGGACAGCCTACAATGAGCAGTTCTTC CASSEAGTAYNEQFF
- - TRBJ1-6 TRBV4-1 TGCGCCAGCAGCCAAGCCCTCTCCCATTCACCCCTCCACTTT CASSQALSHSPLHF
- TRBD2 TRBJ2-6 TRBV18 TGTGCCAGCTCACCTAGCGGGGCTGGGGCCAACGTCCTGACTTTC CASSPSGAGANVLTF
- TRBD1 TRBJ2-7 TRBV7-9 TGTGCCAGCAGCTCCGGACAGGGGGTCCACGAGCAGTACTTC CASSSGQGVHEQYF
- - TRBJ2-3 TRBV4-1 TGCGCCAGCAGCCAATTACTAGTAGGGGATACGCAGTATTTT CASSQLLVGDTQYF
- - TRBJ2-2 TRBV10-3 TGTGCCATCAACCCAGCGGGGAACACCGGGGAGCTGTTTTTT CAINPAGNTGELFF
- - TRBJ2-7 TRBV29-1 TGCAGCGTTGTGGTGACTAGTAACCACGAGCAGTACTTC CSVVVTSNHEQYF
- TRBD2 TRBJ2-7 TRBV10-3 TGTGCCATCAGTGAAATCCCCGGGACTAGACTTCCTGAGCAGTACTTC CAISEIPGTRLPEQYF
once TRBD1 TRBJ2-2 TRBV6-1 TGTGCCAGCAGTGAATTCAGGGGGCGCATCACCGGGGAGCTGTTTTTT CASSEFRGRITGELFF
- TRBD1 TRBJ1-6 TRBV5-4 TGTGCCAGCAGCATCCTGACAGGGCGAAGGGGTTCACCCCTCCACTTT CASSILTGRRGSPLHF
- TRBD2 TRBJ2-1 TRBV7-9 TGTGCCAGCAGCCCCTGGACTAGCGGGAATTACAATGAGCAGTTCTTC CASSPWTSGNYNEQFF
- - TRBJ2-7 TRBV5-1 TGCGCCAGCAGCGGCGCAGGACCGAGGGTTTACGAGCAGTACTTC CASSGAGPRVYEQYF
- - TRBJ1-6 TRBV9 TGTGCCAGCAGCGTAGAAGATAGCTCCTATAATTCACCCCTCCACTTT CASSVEDSSYNSPLHF
- TRBD2 TRBJ2-1 TRBV29-1 TGCAGCGTCCGGGGGGGCGGGAGAGAGCCCCATGAGCAGTTCTTC CSVRGGGREPHEQFF